Each of the 11 T cell receptor beta chains below was sequenced from the same sample in a study of blood T cell repertoires in COVID-19. Profiling relied on immunoSEQ multiplex PCR, and the TCRdb table lists in-frame clones only, not all of them. The sample lists 250,000 to 400,000 clones; around 88% were seen once. Sample: peripheral blood. These receptors were collected from a woman in her 30s with COVID-19, enrolled during active disease.

The gene calls are TRBV25-1 and TRBJ2-2, with 9 bases matching TRBD1. This CDR3 contains 13 residues. With V trimmed by 7 bases and J by 6 bases, 3 bases remained unmatched. In germline, CDR1 is MGHDK, CDR2 SYGVNS. The CDR3, as DNA: TGTGCCAGCACAGGACAGGGGTCCGGGGAGCTGTTTTTT. This gives the protein CASTGQGSGELFF.

The chain has TRBV3-1 (or the pseudogene TRBV3-2) and TRBJ2-7, with D tentatively TRBD1 (5 bases). Between the trimmed V and J ends, which lost 1 base and 12 bases, there was a span of 13 bases. Germline loops: CDR1 LGHDT, CDR2 YNNKEL (reference sequence). The CDR3 extends over 12 amino acids. CDR3 protein: CASSQAPGKVYV. In DNA form, the CDR3 reads TGTGCCAGCAGCCAAGCTCCAGGGAAGGTGTACGTC.

The chain employs TRBV7-2 and TRBJ1-2; 8 bases agree with TRBD1. The V and J ends lost 3 bases and 6 bases, in that order; junction bases with no gene match: 6. This CDR3 spans 14 amino acids. Germline V gives CDR1 SGHTA, CDR2 FQGNSA. The CDR3 bases are TGTGCCAGCAGCTTTTGGACAGGGTCGGATGGCTACACCTTC. Translation gives CASSFWTGSDGYTF.

Here the CDR3 DNA reads TGTGCCAGCTCACCGTTACAGGGAGAGACCCAGTACTTC. Translated, it gives CASSPLQGETQYF. The V gene is TRBV18, the J gene TRBJ2-5; D possibly corresponds to TRBD1 (6 bases). Germline V gene sequence: CDR1 KGHSH, CDR2 LQKENI. Trimming took off 3 bases at V and 4 bases at J, with 9 bases between the two ends. The CDR3 has 13 residues.

V usage is TRBV5-5 and J usage is TRBJ2-3; weak D call: TRBD2 (7 bases). Trimming pared 4 bases from V and 7 bases from J, leaving 13 bases between. Germline loops: CDR1 SGHKS, CDR2 YYEKEE (reference sequence). The CDR3 spans 13 residues. The DNA of the CDR3 is TGTGCCAGCAGCCCCACGGGGGGCTATACGCAGTATTTT. This sequence encodes CASSPTGGYTQYF.

The chain joins TRBV5-4 to TRBJ1-6, with a weak D call TRBD1 (5 bases). Germline V CDR1 and CDR2: SGHNT, YYREEE (reference sequence). Trimming stripped 4 bases from V and 5 bases from J, with 16 bases between. The CDR3 contains 16 residues. CDR3 region: CASSPGGGFDNSPLHF. CDR3 nucleotides: TGTGCCAGCAGCCCCGGGGGAGGGTTCGATAATTCACCCCTCCACTTT.

This chain links TRBV3-1 (or the pseudogene TRBV3-2) with TRBJ1-2; TRBD1 matches 7 bases. Losses at the gene ends were 0 bases for V and 8 bases for J; bases not matched to a gene: 9. The CDR3 spans 15 residues. The germline CDR1 and CDR2 sequences are LGHDT and YNNKEL (reference sequence). The CDR3 region is CASSQESRGLLGYTF. The CDR3 nucleotides read TGTGCCAGCAGCCAAGAAAGTAGGGGGCTATTAGGCTACACCTTC.

This chain connects TRBV7-6 to TRBJ2-1; TRBD1 matches 7 bases. This CDR3 spans 15 amino acids. The junction had 8 bases not matched to a gene; V was cut back by 5 bases and J by 4 bases. Germline V gives CDR1 SGHVS, CDR2 FNYEAQ. Written as DNA, the CDR3 is TGTGCCAGCAGCACCCTCCCGGGACAGTACAATGAGCAGTTCTTC. Encoded protein: CASSTLPGQYNEQFF.

This clone occurred once. The chain has TRBV6-5 and TRBJ1-1; a weak D match, TRBD1 (5 bases). The ends were cut back, 6 bases at V and 3 bases at J, with 11 bases in the middle. Germline loops: CDR1 MNHEY, CDR2 SVGAGI. This CDR3 has 13 residues. This CDR3 is CASRNQGYTEAFF. DNA of the CDR3: TGTGCCAGCAGAAACCAGGGTTACACTGAAGCTTTCTTT.

This sequence joins TRBV5-1 and TRBJ1-2, with 8 positions matching TRBD1. Germline values: CDR1 SGHRS, CDR2 YFSETQ. The CDR3 extends over 16 amino acids. Trimming at V came to 0 bases and at J to 4 bases, leaving 8 bases not matched to a gene. The CDR3 spells CASSLGGTGGPYGYTF. The CDR3 region has the DNA TGCGCCAGCAGCTTGGGTGGGACAGGCGGTCCCTATGGCTACACCTTC.

This clone was recorded only once. This chain uses TRBV15 with TRBJ2-2; TRBD1 aligns across 9 bases. This CDR3 spans 15 amino acids. Germline V gene data show CDR1 as LNHNV and CDR2 as YYDKDF (reference sequence). V shed 5 bases, J shed 5 bases, and the junction held 6 bases outside the gene matches. CDR3 loop: CATSDRDRVTGELFF. As DNA, the CDR3 is TGTGCCACCAGCGACCGGGACAGGGTAACCGGGGAGCTGTTTTTT.